This T cell receptor beta chain derives from a study of OX40 agonist ivuxolimab in advanced cancers. TCRdb's table, derived via immunoSEQ multiplex PCR, lists solely in-frame clones and lacks some. The sample consists of about 48,000 clones, about 85% of them appearing once. The CDR3 sequence is 13 residues long. Germline V gene lookup returns CDR1 SQVTM and CDR2 ANQGSEA. The ends were cut back, 7 bases at V and 0 bases at J, with 10 bases in the middle. The clonotype originates from an adult with an advanced solid tumor such as melanoma, head and neck, liver or kidney cancer. Material: CD4+ or CD8+ T cells sorted from blood, obtained in a trial of the OX40 agonist ivuxolimab. J is TRBJ2-1 and V is TRBV29-1; D is undetermined. The CDR3 DNA reads TGCAGCGCGCGTCAGTACTCCTACAATGAGCAGTTCTTC. Translation: CSARQYSYNEQFF.